This T cell receptor beta chain was sequenced for a study of blood T cells in healthy people across ages. Primers used in a second PCR of about 6 to 11 cycles were a sample-barcoded 5' primer and a J-beta primer mix. TCRdb re-called the 5' RACE reads with MiXCR, one entry per CDR3 protein. The table shows over 1,200,000 distinct CDR3 sequences, with 45% to 70% occurring only once. Looked up from germline, CDR1 is LGHNA and CDR2 is YSLEER. V lost 2 bases, J lost 6 bases, and 3 bases stayed unmatched. This CDR3 has 15 amino acids. The sequence was obtained from a man aged 18 to 30 in good health. The material sequenced was blood. V and J are TRBV4-3 and TRBJ2-7, with TRBD2 matching 14 bases. CDR3 bases: TGCGCCAGCAGCCAAACCGGGACTAGCGGGGGCGAGCAGTACTTC. It yields the protein CASSQTGTSGGEQYF.